This T cell receptor beta chain was sequenced in a study of blood T cell repertoires in COVID-19 (dated by TCRdb to about 2020). As for the study more broadly: Samples from collaborators originated in the United States, Italy and Spain and spanned both the acute and convalescent phases of COVID-19. The prospective study material was composed of cDNA or gDNA derived from T cells, B-cell-depleted T cells, or PBMCs. Subjects who had been exposed to COVID-19, were actively infected with it, or had recovered from it provided the deeply sampled blood TCRbeta repertoires that made up the dataset. The repertoires were released in a freely available public database meant as a resource for research on the immune response to SARS-CoV-2. Samples came from the ongoing ImmuneRACE study (first 160 participants) plus 1,254 subjects from 6 global collaborators. Sample metadata almost always included a de-identified subject ID, COVID-19 status, age in years and sex. Where HLA class I and class II types were available, the types were taken from metadata supplied by the sample provider, not from assay-based typing. The full study reports these points: How much clinical and demographic metadata was included differed by source and by participant, and the metadata was provided uncurated.

The collaborating institutions used their own protocols to collect whole blood in K2EDTA tubes. For TCRbeta analysis, collaborators shipped samples as frozen whole blood, isolated PBMCs, or DNA extracted from either of those sample types. This clone was detected once. Its antigen remains undetermined. No much larger clone exists at a distance of one base, and base qualities are not known. TCRbeta CDR3 regions were amplified from genomic DNA by means of the immunoSEQ Assay, a bias-controlled multiplex PCR. The study's processing was this. The number of nucleated cells in each sample was estimated by amplification of reference gene primers within the assay. To quantify the absolute abundance of each unique TCRbeta CDR3 rearrangement, sequence reads were collapsed and filtered. For each sample, productive Simpson clonality was calculated as the square root of Simpson's diversity index across productive rearrangements. Not all clones reach the TCRdb copy of this immuneACCESS table, which keeps in-frame sequences only. Checked studies attribute under half of the gap to unresolved V genes and leave the rest unexplained. That table furnishes V, J and clone size, whereas the DNA furnished D and trimming. The sample records 63,000 or so clones, roughly 82% of which are singletons. Clones ranked in the top ten supply 15% to 20% of the sample.

The TCR comes from an elderly man with active COVID-19. Sequences were obtained from peripheral blood.

The DNA is as follows: TGTGCCAGTAGACGACAGGGATCGGGTTCACCCCTCCACTTT. This translates into CASRRQGSGSPLHF. In this chain, TRBV19 is recombined with TRBJ1-6; 7 bases in the junction line up with TRBD1. Via the germline V gene (reference sequence), CDR1 is LNHDA and CDR2 SQIVND. V trim: 6 bases; J trim: 9 bases; unmatched bases: 8. Counted from cysteine to phenylalanine, this CDR3 has 14 amino acids. Kept here is only the CDR3 DNA, which spans 42 bases and is read in frame from base 1.